This T cell receptor beta chain originates from a study of shared clonotypes between healthy human individuals. The CDR3 runs 15 residues. In germline, CDR1 is MDHEN, CDR2 SYDVKM. The ends lost 5 bases at V and 4 bases at J; junction bases unmatched: 10. Profiling relied on immunoSEQ multiplex PCR, and the TCRdb table lists in-frame clones only, not all of them. The sample carries 2 million to 3 million clones, approximately 94% recorded once. Every donor was a Caucasian adult from Nashville, Tennessee. Material: naive CD4+ T cells from PBMCs. Subset denoted: CD45RA+ positively selected. The receptor was derived from a man aged 18 to 35 in good health. Some clones in this sample may be carry-over from other donors' samples. V gene TRBV28 combines with J gene TRBJ2-7, with TRBD1 matching 8 bases. DNA of the CDR3: TGTGCCAGCAGTCCGACGGACAGGGTTGGGTACGAGCAGTACTTC. Residues: CASSPTDRVGYEQYF. Drawing the rest from reference TRBV28 and TRBJ2-7, the complete variable domain is DVKVTQSSRYLVKRTGEKVFLECVQDMDHENMFWYRQDPGLGLRLIYFSYDVKMKEKGDIPEGYSVSREKKERFSLILESASTNQTSMYLCASSPTDRVGYEQYFGPGTRLTVT.